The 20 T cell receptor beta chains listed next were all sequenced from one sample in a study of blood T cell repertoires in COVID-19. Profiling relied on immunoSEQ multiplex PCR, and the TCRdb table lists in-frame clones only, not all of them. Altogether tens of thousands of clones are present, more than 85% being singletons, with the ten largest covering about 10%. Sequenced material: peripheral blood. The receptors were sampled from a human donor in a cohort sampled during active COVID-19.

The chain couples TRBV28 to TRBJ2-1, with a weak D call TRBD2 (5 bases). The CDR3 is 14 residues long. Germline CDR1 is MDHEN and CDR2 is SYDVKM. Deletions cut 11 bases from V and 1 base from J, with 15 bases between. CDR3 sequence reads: CACSAETSYNEQFF. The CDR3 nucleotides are TGTGCCTGTAGCGCCGAGACTTCCTACAATGAGCAGTTCTTC.

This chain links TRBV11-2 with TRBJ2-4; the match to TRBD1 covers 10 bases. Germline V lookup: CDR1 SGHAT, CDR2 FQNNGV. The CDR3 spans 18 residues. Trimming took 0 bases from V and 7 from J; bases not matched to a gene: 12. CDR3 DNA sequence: TGTGCCAGCAGCTTAGATACGGTGGACAGGGGGAGGGGGAACATTCAGTACTTC. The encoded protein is CASSLDTVDRGRGNIQYF. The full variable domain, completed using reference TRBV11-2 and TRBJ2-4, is EAGVAQSPRYKIIEKRQSVAFWCNPISGHATLYWYQQILGQGPKLLIQFQNNGVVDDSQLPKDRFSAERLKGVDSTLKIQPAKLEDSAVYLCASSLDTVDRGRGNIQYFGAGTRLSVL.

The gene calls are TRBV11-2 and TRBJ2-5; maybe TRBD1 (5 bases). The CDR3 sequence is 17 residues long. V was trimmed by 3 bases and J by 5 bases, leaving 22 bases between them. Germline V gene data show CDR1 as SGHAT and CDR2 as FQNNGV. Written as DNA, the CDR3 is TGTGCCAGCAGCTTGTGGTTAGGCAGGGATGACGGGGAGACCCAGTACTTC. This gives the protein CASSLWLGRDDGETQYF.

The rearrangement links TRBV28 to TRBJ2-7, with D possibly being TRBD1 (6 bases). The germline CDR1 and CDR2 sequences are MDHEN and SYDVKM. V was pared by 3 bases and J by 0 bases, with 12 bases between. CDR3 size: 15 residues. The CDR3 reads CASSFHGGVSYEQYF. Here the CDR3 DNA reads TGTGCCAGCAGTTTCCATGGGGGCGTCTCCTACGAGCAGTACTTC.

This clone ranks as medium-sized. CDR3 DNA: TGTGCCAGCAGCCAAGATCCAGTCTTGCAAGCCTACGAGCAGTACTTC. Its translation is CASSQDPVLQAYEQYF. This chain joins TRBV14 and TRBJ2-7; D gene unclear. V shed 0 bases and J shed 2 bases, with 14 bases lying between them. CDR3 length: 16 amino acids. Germline V gene lookup returns CDR1 SGHDN and CDR2 FVKESK.

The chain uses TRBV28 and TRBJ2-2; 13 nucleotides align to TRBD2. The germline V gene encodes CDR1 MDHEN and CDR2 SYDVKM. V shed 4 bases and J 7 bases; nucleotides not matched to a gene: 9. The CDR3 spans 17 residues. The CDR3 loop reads CASSSLWTSGRYGELFF. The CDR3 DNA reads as TGTGCCAGCAGTTCCCTGTGGACTAGCGGGAGATACGGGGAGCTGTTTTTT.

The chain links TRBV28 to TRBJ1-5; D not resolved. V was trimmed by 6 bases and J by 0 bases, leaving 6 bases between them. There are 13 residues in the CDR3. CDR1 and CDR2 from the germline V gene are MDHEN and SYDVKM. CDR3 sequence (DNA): TGTGCCAGCAGAGACAATAGCAATCAGCCCCAGCATTTT. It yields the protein CASRDNSNQPQHF. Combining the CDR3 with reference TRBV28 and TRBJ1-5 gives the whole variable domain DVKVTQSSRYLVKRTGEKVFLECVQDMDHENMFWYRQDPGLGLRLIYFSYDVKMKEKGDIPEGYSVSREKKERFSLILESASTNQTSMYLCASRDNSNQPQHFGDGTRLSIL.

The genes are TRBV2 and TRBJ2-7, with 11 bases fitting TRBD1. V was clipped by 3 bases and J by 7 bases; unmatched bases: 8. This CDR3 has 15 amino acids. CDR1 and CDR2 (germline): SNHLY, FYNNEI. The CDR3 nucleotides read TGTGCCAGCAGTGATGTTGGGACAGGGGGGTCAGAGCAGTACTTC. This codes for CASSDVGTGGSEQYF.

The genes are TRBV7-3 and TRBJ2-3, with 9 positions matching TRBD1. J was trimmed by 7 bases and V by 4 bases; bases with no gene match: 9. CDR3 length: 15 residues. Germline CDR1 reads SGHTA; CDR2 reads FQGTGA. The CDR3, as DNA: TGTGCCAGCAGCTCTCCCGGGACAGGGTTCAATACGCAGTATTTT. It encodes CASSSPGTGFNTQYF.

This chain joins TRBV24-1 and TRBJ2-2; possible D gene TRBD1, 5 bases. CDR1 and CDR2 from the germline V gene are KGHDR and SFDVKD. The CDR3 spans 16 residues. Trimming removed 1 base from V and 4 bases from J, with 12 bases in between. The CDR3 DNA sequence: TGTGCCACCAGTGATTTCGGCAGGGCCTTCACCGGGGAGCTGTTTTTT. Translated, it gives CATSDFGRAFTGELFF.

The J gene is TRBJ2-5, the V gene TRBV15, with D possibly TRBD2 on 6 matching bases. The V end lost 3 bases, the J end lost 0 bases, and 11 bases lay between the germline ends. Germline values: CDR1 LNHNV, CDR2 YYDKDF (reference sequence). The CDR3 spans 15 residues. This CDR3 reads CATSRRSGDQETQYF. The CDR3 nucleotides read TGTGCCACCAGCAGGAGATCGGGGGACCAAGAGACCCAGTACTTC.

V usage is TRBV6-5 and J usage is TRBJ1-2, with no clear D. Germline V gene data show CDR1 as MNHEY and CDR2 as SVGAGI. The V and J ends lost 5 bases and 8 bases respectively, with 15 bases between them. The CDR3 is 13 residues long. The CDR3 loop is CASSPRRGGGYTF. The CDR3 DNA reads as TGTGCCAGCAGTCCCCGACGGGGTGGGGGCTACACCTTC.

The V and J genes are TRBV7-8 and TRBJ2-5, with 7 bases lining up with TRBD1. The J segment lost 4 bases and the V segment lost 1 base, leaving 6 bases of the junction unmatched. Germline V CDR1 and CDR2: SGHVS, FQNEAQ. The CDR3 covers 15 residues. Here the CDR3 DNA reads TGTGCCAGCAGCTTAGTGGGACAGCGAATAGAGACCCAGTACTTC. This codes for CASSLVGQRIETQYF.

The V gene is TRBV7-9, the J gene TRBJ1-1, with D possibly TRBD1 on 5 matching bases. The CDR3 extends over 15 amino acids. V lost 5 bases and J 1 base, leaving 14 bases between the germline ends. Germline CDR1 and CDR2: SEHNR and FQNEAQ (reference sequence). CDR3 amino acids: CASSKGQGTNTEAFF. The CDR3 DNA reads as TGTGCCAGCAGCAAAGGGCAGGGTACGAACACTGAAGCTTTCTTT. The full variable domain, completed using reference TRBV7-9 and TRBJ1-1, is DTGVSQNPRHKITKRGQNVTFRCDPISEHNRLYWYRQTLGQGPEFLTYFQNEAQLEKSRLLSDRFSAERPKGSFSTLEIQRTEQGDSAMYLCASSKGQGTNTEAFFGQGTRLTVV.

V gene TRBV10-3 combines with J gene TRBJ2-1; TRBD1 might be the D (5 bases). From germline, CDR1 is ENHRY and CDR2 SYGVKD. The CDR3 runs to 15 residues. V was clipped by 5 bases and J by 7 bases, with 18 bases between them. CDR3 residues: CAISTGAVGLNEQFF. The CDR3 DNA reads TGTGCCATCAGTACTGGGGCGGTGGGCCTGAATGAGCAGTTCTTC.

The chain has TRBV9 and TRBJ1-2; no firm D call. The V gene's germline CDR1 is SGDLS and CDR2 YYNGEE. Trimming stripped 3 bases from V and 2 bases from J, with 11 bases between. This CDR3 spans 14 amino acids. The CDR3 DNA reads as TGTGCCAGCAGCGCTCCGGAGGAGAACTATGGCTACACCTTC. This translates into CASSAPEENYGYTF. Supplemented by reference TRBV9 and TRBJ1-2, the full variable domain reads DSGVTQTPKHLITATGQRVTLRCSPRSGDLSVYWYQQSLDQGLQFLIQYYNGEERAKGNILERFSAQQFPDLHSELNLSSLELGDSALYFCASSAPEENYGYTFGSGTRLTVV.

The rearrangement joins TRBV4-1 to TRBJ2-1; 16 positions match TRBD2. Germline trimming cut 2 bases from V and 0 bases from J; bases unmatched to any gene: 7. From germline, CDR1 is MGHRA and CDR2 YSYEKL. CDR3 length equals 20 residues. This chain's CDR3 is CASSQLPGLAGGLSYNEQFF. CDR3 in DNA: TGCGCCAGCAGCCAACTTCCGGGACTAGCGGGAGGGCTCTCCTACAATGAGCAGTTCTTC.

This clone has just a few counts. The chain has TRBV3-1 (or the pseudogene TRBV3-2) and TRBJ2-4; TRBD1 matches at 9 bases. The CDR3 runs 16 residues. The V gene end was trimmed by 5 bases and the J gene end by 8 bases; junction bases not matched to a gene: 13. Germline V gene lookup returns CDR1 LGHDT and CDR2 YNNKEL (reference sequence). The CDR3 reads CASSFNWGQGVDIQYF. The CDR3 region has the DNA TGTGCCAGCAGCTTCAACTGGGGACAGGGTGTGGACATTCAGTACTTC.

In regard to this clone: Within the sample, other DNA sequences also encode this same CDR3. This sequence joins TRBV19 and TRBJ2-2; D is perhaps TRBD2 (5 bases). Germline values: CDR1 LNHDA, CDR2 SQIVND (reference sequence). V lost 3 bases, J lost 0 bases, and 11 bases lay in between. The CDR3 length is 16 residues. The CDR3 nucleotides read TGTGCCAGTAGTATTGGAGGAACCGCGAACACCGGGGAGCTGTTTTTT. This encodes CASSIGGTANTGELFF.

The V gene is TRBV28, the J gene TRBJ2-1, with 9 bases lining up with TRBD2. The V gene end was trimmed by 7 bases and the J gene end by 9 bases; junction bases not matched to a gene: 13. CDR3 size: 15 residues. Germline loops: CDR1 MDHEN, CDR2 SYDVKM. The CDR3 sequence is CASNIAGVWDSEQFF. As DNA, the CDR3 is TGTGCCAGCAATATAGCGGGAGTGTGGGATTCTGAGCAGTTCTTC.